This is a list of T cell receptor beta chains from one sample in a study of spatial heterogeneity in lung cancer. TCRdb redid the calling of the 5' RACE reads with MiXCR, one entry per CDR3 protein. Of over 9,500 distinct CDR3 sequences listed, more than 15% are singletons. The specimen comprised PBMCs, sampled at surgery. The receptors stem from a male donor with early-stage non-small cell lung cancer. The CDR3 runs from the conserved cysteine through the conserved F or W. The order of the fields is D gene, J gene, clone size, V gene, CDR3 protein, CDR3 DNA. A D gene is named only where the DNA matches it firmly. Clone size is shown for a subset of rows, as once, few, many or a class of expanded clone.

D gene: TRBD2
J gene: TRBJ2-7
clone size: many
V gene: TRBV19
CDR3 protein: CASSMGLAGDSEQYF
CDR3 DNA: TGTGCCAGTAGTATGGGGCTAGCGGGGGACTCCGAGCAGTACTTC

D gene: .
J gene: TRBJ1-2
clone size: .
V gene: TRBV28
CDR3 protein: CASSLIGWDSGKSGYTF
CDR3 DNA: TGTGCCAGCAGCCTGATAGGATGGGACTCAGGGAAAAGTGGCTACACCTTC

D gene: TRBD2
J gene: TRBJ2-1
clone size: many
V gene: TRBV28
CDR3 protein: CASSFPSTSGRDYNEQFF
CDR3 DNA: TGTGCCAGCAGTTTCCCTTCGACTAGCGGGAGGGACTACAATGAGCAGTTCTTC

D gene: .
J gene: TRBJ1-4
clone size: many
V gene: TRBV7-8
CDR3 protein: CASSLVPGALEKLFF
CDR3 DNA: TGTGCCAGCAGCTTAGTCCCGGGGGCGCTTGAAAAACTGTTTTTT

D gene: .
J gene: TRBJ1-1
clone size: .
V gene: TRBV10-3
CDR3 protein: CAISDQGLGAFF
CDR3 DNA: TGTGCCATCAGTGATCAGGGACTTGGAGCTTTCTTT

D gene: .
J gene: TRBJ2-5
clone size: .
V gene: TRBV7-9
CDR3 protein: CASSFFETQYF
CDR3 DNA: TGTGCCAGCAGCTTTTTTGAGACCCAGTACTTC

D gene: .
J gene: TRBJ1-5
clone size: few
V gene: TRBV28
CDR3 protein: CASSWEGVRPQHF
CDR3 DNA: TGTGCCAGCAGTTGGGAGGGCGTTCGGCCCCAGCATTTT

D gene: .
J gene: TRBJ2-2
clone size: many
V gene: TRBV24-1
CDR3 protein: CATSDSPGYTGELFF
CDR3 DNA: TGTGCCACCAGTGATTCCCCAGGATACACCGGGGAGCTGTTTTTT

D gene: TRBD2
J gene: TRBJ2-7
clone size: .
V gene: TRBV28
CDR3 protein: CATFSSGSYEQYF
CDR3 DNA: TGTGCCACCTTCTCTAGCGGTTCCTACGAGCAGTACTTC

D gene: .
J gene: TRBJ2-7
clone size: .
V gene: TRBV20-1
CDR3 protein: CSAREQVARGQYF
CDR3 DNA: TGCAGTGCTAGAGAACAGGTTGCTCGGGGGCAGTACTTC

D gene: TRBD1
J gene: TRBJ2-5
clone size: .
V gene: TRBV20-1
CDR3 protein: CSARTGSGETQYF
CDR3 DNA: TGCAGTGCAAGGACAGGGTCAGGGGAGACCCAGTACTTC

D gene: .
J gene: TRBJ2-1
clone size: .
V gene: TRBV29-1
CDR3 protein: CSVDRGTNNEQFF
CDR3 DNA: TGCAGCGTTGACAGGGGCACAAACAATGAGCAGTTCTTC

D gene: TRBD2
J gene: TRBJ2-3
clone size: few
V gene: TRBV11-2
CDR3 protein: CASSLDGATSGRPQTHF
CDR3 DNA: TGTGCCAGCAGCTTAGACGGGGCCACTAGCGGGAGACCCCAGACACATTTT

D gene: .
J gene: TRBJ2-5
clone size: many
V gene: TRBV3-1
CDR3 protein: CASSPETSRTDRETQYF
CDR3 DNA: TGTGCCAGCAGCCCTGAAACCTCCCGGACCGACCGCGAGACCCAGTACTTC

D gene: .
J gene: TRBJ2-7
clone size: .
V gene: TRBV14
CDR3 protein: CASSQEPPPLLPYEQYF
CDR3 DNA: TGTGCCAGCAGCCAAGAGCCTCCGCCCTTATTACCCTACGAGCAGTACTTC

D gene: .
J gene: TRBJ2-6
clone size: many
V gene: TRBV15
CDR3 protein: CATSRDPGSGANVLTF
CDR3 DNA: TGTGCCACCAGCAGAGATCCCGGCTCTGGGGCCAACGTCCTGACTTTC

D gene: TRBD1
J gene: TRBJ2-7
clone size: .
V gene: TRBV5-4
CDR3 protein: CASSPGTGFSYEQYF
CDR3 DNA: TGTGCCAGCAGCCCCGGGACAGGGTTCTCCTACGAGCAGTACTTC

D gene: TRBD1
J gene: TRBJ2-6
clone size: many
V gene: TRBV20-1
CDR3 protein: CSAPDRGSGANVLTF
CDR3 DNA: TGCAGTGCTCCAGACAGGGGCTCTGGGGCCAACGTCCTGACTTTC

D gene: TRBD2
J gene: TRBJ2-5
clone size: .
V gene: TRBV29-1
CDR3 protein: CSRRREKWETQYF
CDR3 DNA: TGCAGCCGGCGGCGGGAGAAGTGGGAGACCCAGTACTTC

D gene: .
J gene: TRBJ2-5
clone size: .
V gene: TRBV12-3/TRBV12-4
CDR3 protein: CASSYQETQYF
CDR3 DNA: TGTGCCAGCAGTTACCAAGAGACCCAGTACTTC

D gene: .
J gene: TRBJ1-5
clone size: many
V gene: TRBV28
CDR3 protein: CASSYGVSNQPQHF
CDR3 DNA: TGTGCCAGCAGTTACGGGGTAAGCAATCAGCCCCAGCATTTT

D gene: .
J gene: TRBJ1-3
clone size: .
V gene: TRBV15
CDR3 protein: CATSSYGSGASGNTIYF
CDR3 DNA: TGTGCCACCAGCTCATACGGGTCAGGCGCCTCTGGAAACACCATATATTTT

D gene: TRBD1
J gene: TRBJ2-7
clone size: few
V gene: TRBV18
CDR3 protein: CASSPPGTGGYEQYF
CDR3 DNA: TGTGCCAGCTCACCCCCTGGGACAGGGGGATACGAGCAGTACTTC

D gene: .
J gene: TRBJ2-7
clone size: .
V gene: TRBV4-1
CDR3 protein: CASSQEGAGTYEQYF
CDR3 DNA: TGCGCCAGCAGCCAAGAAGGGGCGGGAACCTACGAGCAGTACTTC

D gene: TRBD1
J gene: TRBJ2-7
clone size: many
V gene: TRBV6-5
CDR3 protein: CASSYSGQGYEQYF
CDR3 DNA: TGTGCCAGCAGTTACTCGGGACAGGGCTACGAGCAGTACTTC

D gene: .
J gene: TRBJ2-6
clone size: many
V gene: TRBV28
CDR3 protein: CASSPPTGREAGANVLTF
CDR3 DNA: TGTGCCAGCAGTCCCCCCACAGGGAGGGAGGCTGGGGCCAACGTCCTGACTTTC

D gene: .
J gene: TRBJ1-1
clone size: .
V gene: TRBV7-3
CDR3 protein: CASSRDENTEAFF
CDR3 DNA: TGTGCCAGCAGTCGGGACGAAAACACTGAAGCTTTCTTT

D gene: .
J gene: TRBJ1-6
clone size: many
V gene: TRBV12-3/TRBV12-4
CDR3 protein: CASSLGYGDSPLHF
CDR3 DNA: TGTGCCAGCAGTTTGGGATATGGGGATTCACCCCTCCACTTT

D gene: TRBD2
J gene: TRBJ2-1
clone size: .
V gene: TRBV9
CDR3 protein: CASSVAGTSGRNEQFF
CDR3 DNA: TGTGCCAGCAGCGTGGCCGGGACTAGCGGGAGGAATGAGCAGTTCTTC

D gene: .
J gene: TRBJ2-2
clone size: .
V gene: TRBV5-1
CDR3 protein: CASSLAAEGTGELFF
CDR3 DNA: TGCGCCAGCAGCTTGGCAGCGGAGGGAACCGGGGAGCTGTTTTTT

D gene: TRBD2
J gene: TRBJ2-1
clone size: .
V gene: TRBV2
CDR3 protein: CASSEPSGSLNEQFF
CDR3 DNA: TGTGCCAGCAGTGAACCTAGCGGGAGTTTGAATGAGCAGTTCTTC

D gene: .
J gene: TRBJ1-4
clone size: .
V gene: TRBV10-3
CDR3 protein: CAISADIAAGEKLFF
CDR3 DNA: TGTGCCATCAGTGCTGACATCGCCGCGGGGGAAAAACTGTTTTTT

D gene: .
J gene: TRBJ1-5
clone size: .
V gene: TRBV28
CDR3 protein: CASSLWNGLLGGSNQPQHF
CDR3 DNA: TGTGCCAGCAGTTTATGGAATGGACTCCTAGGCGGTAGCAATCAGCCCCAGCATTTT

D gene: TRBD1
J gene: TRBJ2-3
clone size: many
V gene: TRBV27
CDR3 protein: CASSLRTGLLDTQYF
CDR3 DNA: TGTGCCAGCAGTTTACGGACAGGTCTTTTAGATACGCAGTATTTT

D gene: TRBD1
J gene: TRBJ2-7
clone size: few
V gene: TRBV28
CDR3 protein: CASSLYYGTGQGEYEQYF
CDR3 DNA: TGTGCCAGCAGTTTATATTACGGAACGGGACAGGGGGAATACGAGCAGTACTTC

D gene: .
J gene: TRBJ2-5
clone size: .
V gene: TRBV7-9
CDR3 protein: CASSPLTVETQYF
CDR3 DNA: TGTGCCAGCAGCCCCCTCACGGTGGAGACCCAGTACTTC

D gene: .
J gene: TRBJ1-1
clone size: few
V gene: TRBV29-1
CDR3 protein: CSVEGVRGTEAFF
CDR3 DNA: TGCAGCGTTGAGGGGGTGAGGGGCACTGAAGCTTTCTTT

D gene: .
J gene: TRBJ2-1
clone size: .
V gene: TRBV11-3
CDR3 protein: CASSLYSSSYNEQFF
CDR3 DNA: TGTGCCAGCAGCTTATACTCAAGCTCCTACAATGAGCAGTTCTTC

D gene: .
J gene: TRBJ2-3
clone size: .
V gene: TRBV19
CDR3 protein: CASSRGLLGTDTQYF
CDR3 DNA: TGTGCCAGTAGTAGAGGACTTCTCGGCACAGATACGCAGTATTTT

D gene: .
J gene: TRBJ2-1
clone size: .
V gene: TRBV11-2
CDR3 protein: CASSRARGTYNEQFF
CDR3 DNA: TGTGCCAGCAGCCGTGCTCGGGGCACCTACAATGAGCAGTTCTTC

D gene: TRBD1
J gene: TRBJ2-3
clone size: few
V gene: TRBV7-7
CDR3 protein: CASSPRIQGLGSTDTQYF
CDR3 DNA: TGTGCTAGCAGCCCTAGGATACAGGGGTTAGGGTCCACAGATACGCAGTATTTT

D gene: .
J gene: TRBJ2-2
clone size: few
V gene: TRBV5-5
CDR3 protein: CASSLGSGIGELFF
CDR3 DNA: TGTGCCAGCAGCTTGGGATCAGGGATCGGGGAGCTGTTTTTT

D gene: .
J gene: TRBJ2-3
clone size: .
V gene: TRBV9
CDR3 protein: CASSVFGQTTDTQYF
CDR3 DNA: TGTGCCAGCAGCGTATTTGGGCAGACTACAGATACGCAGTATTTT

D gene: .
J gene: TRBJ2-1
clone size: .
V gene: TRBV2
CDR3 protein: CASSEISSYNGQFF
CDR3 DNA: TGTGCCAGCAGTGAAATTAGCTCCTACAATGGGCAGTTCTTC

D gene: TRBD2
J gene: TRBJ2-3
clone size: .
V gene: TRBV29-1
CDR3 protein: CSVELAGGPGDTQYF
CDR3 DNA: TGCAGCGTCGAATTAGCGGGAGGGCCCGGAGATACGCAGTATTTT

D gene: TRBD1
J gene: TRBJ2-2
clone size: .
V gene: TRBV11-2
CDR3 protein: CASSTSRGRGELFF
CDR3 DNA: TGTGCCAGCAGCACAAGCAGGGGGCGAGGGGAGCTGTTTTTT

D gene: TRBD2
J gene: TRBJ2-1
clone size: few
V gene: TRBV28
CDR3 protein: CASSLWLAGVGEQFF
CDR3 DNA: TGTGCCAGCAGTTTATGGCTCGCGGGAGTGGGTGAGCAGTTCTTC

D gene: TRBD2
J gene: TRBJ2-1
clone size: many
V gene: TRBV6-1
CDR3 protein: CASGTSGRAQFF
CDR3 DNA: TGTGCCAGCGGGACTAGCGGGAGGGCCCAGTTCTTC

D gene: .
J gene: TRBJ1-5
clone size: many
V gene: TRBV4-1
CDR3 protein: CASSQGPLDQPQHF
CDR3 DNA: TGCGCCAGCAGCCAAGGACCCTTGGATCAGCCCCAGCATTTT